Listed below are T cell receptor beta chains from one sample, sequenced in a study of blood T cell repertoires in COVID-19. Assay: immunoSEQ multiplex PCR; the TCRdb copy retains only in-frame clones and omits some. The repertoire consists of about 120,000 clones, with 82% occurring once and the leading ten covering roughly 12%. The sample comprised peripheral blood. The receptors here all came from a human donor in a cohort sampled during active COVID-19. Both conserved end residues are part of each CDR3. D genes are given only for firm matches.

v_gene: TRBV18
d_gene: NA
CDR3aa: CASSPPAGDEQYF

v_gene: TRBV7-9
d_gene: NA
CDR3aa: CASSPETGGQYF

v_gene: TRBV7-2
d_gene: TRBD1
CDR3aa: CASSLQGADTEAFF

v_gene: TRBV18
d_gene: TRBD2
CDR3aa: CASSPASGGLYNEQFF

v_gene: TRBV4-2
d_gene: TRBD2
CDR3aa: CASSQEAGGYNEQFF

v_gene: TRBV10-3
d_gene: TRBD1
CDR3aa: CAISEEGTGSSGYTF

v_gene: TRBV5-1
d_gene: NA
CDR3aa: CASSLGDSGNTIYF

v_gene: TRBV4-1
d_gene: TRBD2
CDR3aa: CASSQDMGTSAEQFF

v_gene: TRBV19
d_gene: TRBD1
CDR3aa: CASSIDLGTGSEAFF

v_gene: TRBV7-2
d_gene: TRBD1
CDR3aa: CASSFTGTGKINEQFF

v_gene: TRBV3-1/TRBV3-2
d_gene: TRBD1
CDR3aa: CASSIDRASGNTIYF

v_gene: TRBV5-6
d_gene: TRBD1
CDR3aa: CASSLTGIKTYEQYF

v_gene: TRBV10-1
d_gene: NA
CDR3aa: CASSEGRVNNSPLHF

v_gene: TRBV21-1
d_gene: NA
CDR3aa: CASSTGTSGGENTGELFF

v_gene: TRBV7-8
d_gene: TRBD1
CDR3aa: CASSLTGQGREKLFF

v_gene: TRBV2
d_gene: TRBD1
CDR3aa: CASGGQEANEQFF

v_gene: TRBV5-1
d_gene: TRBD1
CDR3aa: CASSAGQGSYNEQFF

v_gene: TRBV11-2
d_gene: TRBD1
CDR3aa: CASTSQGAKNIQYF

v_gene: TRBV7-9
d_gene: NA
CDR3aa: CASSTFRGPYNSPLHF

v_gene: TRBV6-5
d_gene: NA
CDR3aa: CASTPSWGPGNTIYF

v_gene: TRBV4-3
d_gene: NA
CDR3aa: CASSQGLTGAYNSPLHF

v_gene: TRBV6-6
d_gene: TRBD1
CDR3aa: CASSRSAGGGWNTEAFF

v_gene: TRBV18
d_gene: NA
CDR3aa: CASSPQGIKETQYF

v_gene: TRBV9
d_gene: TRBD2
CDR3aa: CASSGMLAGGGNEQFF

v_gene: TRBV2
d_gene: NA
CDR3aa: CASRPDGGETQYF

v_gene: TRBV7-2
d_gene: NA
CDR3aa: CASSFGLSNQPQHF

v_gene: TRBV5-4
d_gene: NA
CDR3aa: CASSLQYSGNTIYF

v_gene: TRBV29-1
d_gene: TRBD1
CDR3aa: CSVAQGATAYEQYF

v_gene: TRBV7-2
d_gene: NA
CDR3aa: CASSLGGGGVSLSYEQYF

v_gene: TRBV3-1/TRBV3-2
d_gene: NA
CDR3aa: CASSQDRGGEETQYF

v_gene: TRBV5-1
d_gene: NA
CDR3aa: CASSQGLSTSYNEQFF

v_gene: TRBV5-1
d_gene: TRBD2
CDR3aa: CASSLTSAFKNIQYF

v_gene: TRBV6-6
d_gene: NA
CDR3aa: CASAGIPNTGELFF

v_gene: TRBV6-5
d_gene: TRBD1
CDR3aa: CASKPRDRDGGYTF

v_gene: TRBV19
d_gene: NA
CDR3aa: CASSIQGIAEQYF

v_gene: TRBV11-2
d_gene: TRBD2
CDR3aa: CASSFRSGGLAKNIQYF

v_gene: TRBV12-5
d_gene: NA
CDR3aa: CASGFYGGGYTF

v_gene: TRBV6-2/TRBV6-3
d_gene: NA
CDR3aa: CASSYSGSSSTDTQYF

v_gene: TRBV5-6
d_gene: NA
CDR3aa: CASSLTGTNEKLFF

v_gene: TRBV19
d_gene: TRBD1
CDR3aa: CASSIRTGTLSGNTIYF

v_gene: TRBV12-3/TRBV12-4
d_gene: NA
CDR3aa: CASSLSGNTIYF

v_gene: TRBV5-1
d_gene: TRBD2
CDR3aa: CASSRTGTKYNEQFF

v_gene: TRBV7-9
d_gene: TRBD2
CDR3aa: CASRSTSGGDNTGELFF

v_gene: TRBV27
d_gene: TRBD2
CDR3aa: CASSLGLAGGTGTQYF

v_gene: TRBV11-2
d_gene: NA
CDR3aa: CASSLDWVQVEPEAFF

v_gene: TRBV6-5
d_gene: TRBD2
CDR3aa: CASRPTSGNFYEQYF

v_gene: TRBV3-1/TRBV3-2
d_gene: TRBD2
CDR3aa: CASINSGGFQETQYF

v_gene: TRBV3-1/TRBV3-2
d_gene: NA
CDR3aa: CASSQLRVGNTIYF

v_gene: TRBV15
d_gene: NA
CDR3aa: CATSGYDRPDTQYF

v_gene: TRBV19
d_gene: TRBD2
CDR3aa: CASSSGLAGGETQYF

v_gene: TRBV7-8
d_gene: TRBD1
CDR3aa: CASSRGTGDISPSGANVLTF

v_gene: TRBV7-2
d_gene: NA
CDR3aa: CASSPNYSGKYEQYF

v_gene: TRBV13
d_gene: NA
CDR3aa: CASSFTMGQSIEAFF

v_gene: TRBV5-1
d_gene: NA
CDR3aa: CASSLESGQETQYF

v_gene: TRBV28
d_gene: NA
CDR3aa: CASSFQRGGDGYTF

v_gene: TRBV19
d_gene: TRBD1
CDR3aa: CASTDRGYNEQFF

v_gene: TRBV6-4
d_gene: TRBD1
CDR3aa: CASGQTGNPADTQYF

v_gene: TRBV4-1
d_gene: NA
CDR3aa: CASSHAQEAFF

v_gene: TRBV5-5
d_gene: TRBD1
CDR3aa: CASSLGQGAPMNTEAFF

v_gene: TRBV10-1
d_gene: TRBD1
CDR3aa: CASSGQGRDSPLHF